The TCR beta chain under discussion was sequenced for a study of T-cell reconstitution after alpha-beta-depleted transplantation in children. Overall study findings and caveats: Expanded graft clones numbering several hundred reportedly gave rise to alpha-beta T cells about two months after transplant.

Using unique molecular identifiers, the investigators prepared the TCRbeta library. TCRdb re-analysed the PCR reads in MiXCR, keeping a single row per CDR3 protein. Of a few hundred thousand distinct CDR3 sequences detected, roughly a quarter appear once; the ten largest clones hold 4% to 5.5%. Remarks on this clonotype: Its antigen is unidentified.

This receptor was identified in a female patient aged 2 to 10 who had a stem cell transplant for congenital amegakaryocytic thrombocytopenia, so the T cells may come from the graft donor. The source was PBMCs, mostly from graft donor cells, collected 360 days after TCRalphabeta/CD19-depleted stem cell transplant.

The CDR3 DNA reads TGCGCCAGCAGCCAGGGCACCTACTACGAGCAGTACTTC. Protein product: CASSQGTYYEQYF. This chain joins TRBV4-1 and TRBJ2-7; D gene uncertain. V lost 3 bases to trimming and J lost 3 bases, with 9 bases between them. The V gene's germline CDR1 is MGHRA and CDR2 YSYEKL. CDR3 size: 13 residues.